This T cell receptor (beta chain) was captured in a study of monozygotic twins with inflammatory bowel disease. Study-level results: Whereas healthy co-twins had higher TCRbeta diversity (inverse Simpson), IBD patients had lower diversity.

UMIs with a 6-nucleotide sample barcode were added by template switching. From its re-call of the 5' RACE reads, TCRdb lists each CDR3 protein once, without DNA. This repertoire includes some 440,000 distinct CDR3 sequences. CDR3 length equals 15 residues. Germline CDR1 and CDR2: SEHNR and FQNEAQ (reference sequence). As concerns this clonotype: Its antigen is unknown.

The V gene is TRBV7-9, the J gene TRBJ2-1; there is no DNA to check the TCRdb D call of TRBD2. The sample was blood. This TCR was recovered from a human donor with ulcerative colitis or Crohn's disease, or a healthy co-twin of an affected twin (not recorded which). The CDR3: CASSRTSSSYNEQFF.